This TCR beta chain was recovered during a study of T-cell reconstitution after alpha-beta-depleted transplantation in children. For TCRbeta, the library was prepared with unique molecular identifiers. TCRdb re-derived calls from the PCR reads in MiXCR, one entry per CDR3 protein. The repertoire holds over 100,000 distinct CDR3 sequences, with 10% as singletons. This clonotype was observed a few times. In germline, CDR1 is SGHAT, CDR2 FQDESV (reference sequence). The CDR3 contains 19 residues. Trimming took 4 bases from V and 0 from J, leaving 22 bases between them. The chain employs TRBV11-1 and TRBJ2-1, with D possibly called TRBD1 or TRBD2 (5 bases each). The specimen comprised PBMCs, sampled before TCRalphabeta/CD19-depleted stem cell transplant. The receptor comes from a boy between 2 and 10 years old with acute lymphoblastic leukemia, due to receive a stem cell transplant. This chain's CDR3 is CASSSEGRAYYSSYNEQFF. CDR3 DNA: TGTGCCAGCAGCTCCGAGGGACGAGCATACTATAGCTCCTACAATGAGCAGTTCTTC.